This T cell receptor beta chain is drawn from a study of T cells after yellow fever vaccination. TCRdb fed the 5' RACE reads into MiXCR, producing one record per CDR3 protein. Of about 150,000 distinct CDR3 sequences in the sample, approximately 6.6% were seen once. This clonotype was counted ten times or more. Its specificity is unknown. CDR3 length: 14 residues. Looked up from germline, CDR1 is MGHDK and CDR2 is SYGVNS. V gave up 7 bases and J gave up 3 bases; unmatched junction bases: 4. General study results and limits: Clones that expanded after primary vaccination mostly reappeared after the booster (less than 98% CD4, 88% CD8).

The input for sequencing was CD4+ T cells sorted from PBMCs, taken 10 days after the yellow fever booster vaccination. The chain uses TRBV25-1 and TRBJ2-1, with 9 positions matching TRBD2. This TCR came from a man aged 25 to 45 who received the YFV17D yellow fever vaccine. The CDR3 DNA follows: TGTGCCAGCAAGGGACTAGCAGACTACAATGAGCAGTTCTTC. Translation gives CASKGLADYNEQFF.